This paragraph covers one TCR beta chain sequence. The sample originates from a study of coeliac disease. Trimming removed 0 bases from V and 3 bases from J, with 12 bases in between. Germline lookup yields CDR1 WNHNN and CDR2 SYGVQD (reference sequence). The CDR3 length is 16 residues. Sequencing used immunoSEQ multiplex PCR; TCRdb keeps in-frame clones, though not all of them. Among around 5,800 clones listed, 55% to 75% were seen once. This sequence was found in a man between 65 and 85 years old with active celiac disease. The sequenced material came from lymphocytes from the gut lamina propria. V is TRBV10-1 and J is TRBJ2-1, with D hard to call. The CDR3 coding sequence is TGCGCCAGCAGTGAGTCGGGTAGCCCTTACTACAATGAGCAGTTCTTC. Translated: CASSESGSPYYNEQFF.